The 28 T cell receptor beta chains presented below share a single source sample, sequenced in a study of T cell responses to AZD1222 COVID-19 vaccine. The data were produced by immunoSEQ multiplex PCR, yet TCRdb's version contains in-frame clones alone and is incomplete. Among 20,000 or so clones listed, roughly 79% were seen once. The specimen comprised peripheral blood, sampled 28 days after the second AZD1222 dose. The source of these receptors is an adult who received the AZD1222 COVID-19 vaccine.

The chain links TRBV7-2 to TRBJ2-1, with 11 bases matching TRBD2. The CDR3 covers 13 residues. The J segment lost 12 bases and the V segment lost 1 base, leaving 2 bases of the junction unmatched. The germline V gene encodes CDR1 SGHTA and CDR2 FQGNSA. CDR3 in amino acids: CASSLGGLAVQFF. The DNA for the CDR3 is TGTGCCAGCAGCTTAGGGGGACTAGCGGTGCAGTTCTTC.

The chain couples TRBV6-2 or TRBV6-3 to TRBJ1-1; TRBD1 agrees at 9 bases. The V gene's germline CDR1 is MNHEY and CDR2 SVGEGT. CDR3 length: 17 residues. The junction had 11 bases not matched to a gene; V was cut back by 4 bases and J by 2 bases. For the CDR3, the DNA is TGTGCCAGCAGTTCGAGGACAGGGGTAAAACCCAACACTGAAGCTTTCTTT. Translating gives CASSSRTGVKPNTEAFF.

This chain joins TRBV4-1 and TRBJ1-6; 7 bases line up with TRBD1. The CDR3 totals 19 residues. V lost 2 bases to trimming and J lost 3 bases; unmatched junction nucleotides: 13. CDR1 and CDR2 from the germline V gene are MGHRA and YSYEKL. Here the CDR3 reads CASSQTQITGASYNSPLHF. The DNA for the CDR3 is TGCGCCAGCAGCCAAACCCAGATAACAGGGGCAAGCTATAATTCACCCCTCCACTTT.

The chain uses TRBV18 and TRBJ1-2, with unresolved D. CDR3 size: 15 residues. Trimming pared 3 bases from V and 2 bases from J, leaving 13 bases between. CDR1 and CDR2 (germline): KGHSH, LQKENI. CDR3 nucleotides: TGTGCCAGCTCACCGACCTGGGGTGTCAACTATGGCTACACCTTC. This gives the protein CASSPTWGVNYGYTF.

V gene TRBV9 combines with J gene TRBJ1-2; D remains ambiguous. This CDR3 comprises 11 residues. Germline CDR1 reads SGDLS; CDR2 reads YYNGEE. Deletions cut 7 bases from V and 1 base from J, with 5 bases between. Written as DNA, the CDR3 is TGTGCCAGCGGTGATAACTATGGCTACACCTTC. It codes for CASGDNYGYTF.

The chain carries TRBV4-2 and TRBJ1-1; 8 bases are a match to TRBD1. Trimming took 3 bases from V and 3 from J; bases not matched to a gene: 6. Germline V gives CDR1 LGHNA, CDR2 YNFKEQ. The length of the CDR3 is 15 residues. This chain's CDR3 is CASSQEGRGHTEAFF. In DNA form, the CDR3 reads TGTGCCAGCAGCCAGGAGGGCAGGGGGCACACTGAAGCTTTCTTT.

This sequence joins TRBV5-1 and TRBJ2-3; D may be TRBD2 (5 bases). CDR3 length: 13 amino acids. Trimming shortened V by 7 bases and J by 6 bases, and 15 bases separated the two germline ends. CDR1 is SGHRS and CDR2 is YFSETQ in the germline V gene. CDR3 bases: TGCGCCAGCTATGCTGTCGGGATGGATACGCAGTATTTT. Amino acid sequence: CASYAVGMDTQYF. Together with reference TRBV5-1 and TRBJ2-3, the CDR3 gives the full variable domain: KAGVTQTPRYLIKTRGQQVTLSCSPISGHRSVSWYQQTPGQGLQFLFEYFSETQRNKGNFPGRFSGRQFSNSRSEMNVSTLELGDSALYLCASYAVGMDTQYFGPGTRLTVL.

This chain uses TRBV6-4 with TRBJ2-1, with 7 bases fitting TRBD2. V shed 6 bases and J 1 base; nucleotides not matched to a gene: 3. Germline values: CDR1 MRHNA, CDR2 SNTAGT. The CDR3 extends over 14 amino acids. CDR3 coding DNA: TGTGCCAGCAGCGCAGCGGGGTCCTACAATGAGCAGTTCTTC. Amino acids: CASSAAGSYNEQFF.

The chain is built from TRBV9 and TRBJ2-2; no reliable D call. Deletions cut 4 bases from V and 5 bases from J, with 3 bases between. CDR1 and CDR2 from the germline V gene are SGDLS and YYNGEE. CDR3 length equals 11 residues. The CDR3 protein is CASSRTGELFF. The CDR3 bases are TGTGCCAGCAGCCGGACCGGGGAGCTGTTTTTT.

The V call is TRBV21-1, the J call TRBJ2-7; TRBD1 was called by the table and not checked on the DNA. TRBV21-1 is shown as a pseudogene. This CDR3 contains 12 residues. This chain's CDR3 is CASSSRYYEQYF. In nucleotides, the CDR3 is TGTGCCAGCAGCAGCAGATACTACGAGCAGTACTTC.

The CDR3: CASSPSPGNTKNIQYF. The CDR3 nucleotides read TGTGCCAGCTCCCCGAGTCCAGGGAATACCAAAAACATTCAGTACTTC. The chain links TRBV2 to TRBJ2-4; a weak D match, TRBD1 (5 bases). The CDR3 spans 16 residues. V was cut by 8 bases and J by 2 bases, with 19 bases left in between. In germline, CDR1 is SNHLY, CDR2 FYNNEI.

CDR3 coding DNA: TGTGCCAGTAGTATAAGTACAGTAACAGAGGGGCCCTTTGGCTACACCTTC. Its protein is CASSISTVTEGPFGYTF. The chain is built from TRBV19 and TRBJ1-2; D is possibly TRBD1 (5 bases). The length of the CDR3 is 17 residues. Trimming took off 2 bases at V and 7 bases at J, with 23 bases between the two ends. The V gene's germline CDR1 is LNHDA and CDR2 SQIVND (reference sequence).

This clone was detected only once. The chain joins TRBV10-3 to TRBJ1-1; maybe TRBD1 (5 bases). This CDR3 comprises 15 residues. Germline values: CDR1 ENHRY, CDR2 SYGVKD. Trimming took off 2 bases at V and 1 base at J, with 11 bases between the two ends. CDR3 DNA sequence: TGTGCCATCAGTGAGACAAGGGACGGGAACACTGAAGCTTTCTTT. It specifies CAISETRDGNTEAFF.

This clone was detected only once. The J gene is TRBJ1-5, the V gene TRBV5-1; possible D gene TRBD1, 6 bases. Germline values: CDR1 SGHRS, CDR2 YFSETQ. The CDR3 spans 15 residues. V lost 1 base and J 4 bases, leaving 12 bases between the germline ends. For the CDR3, the DNA is TGCGCCAGCAGCTTGACGGGGGCCCTGAATCAGCCCCAGCATTTT. Translated: CASSLTGALNQPQHF.

This sequence joins TRBV4-2 and TRBJ2-7; D is perhaps TRBD2 (6 bases). Germline loops: CDR1 LGHNA, CDR2 YNFKEQ. The CDR3 length is 13 residues. With 1 base removed from V and 7 bases from J, the gap between germline ends came to 11 bases. The chain's CDR3 is CASSQARLAEQYF. The CDR3 region has the DNA TGTGCCAGCAGCCAAGCCCGCCTAGCGGAGCAGTACTTC.

The V and J genes are TRBV4-1 and TRBJ2-7; possible D gene TRBD2, 6 bases. The germline V and J ends were trimmed by 2 bases and 4 bases, with 15 bases remaining between them. The germline V gene has CDR1 MGHRA and CDR2 YSYEKL. This CDR3 spans 15 amino acids. The CDR3 nucleotides read TGCGCCAGCAGCCAATCGTTGCGGGGCTCATACGAGCAGTACTTC. Translated, it gives CASSQSLRGSYEQYF.

The chain recombines TRBV2 with TRBJ1-2; D might be TRBD1 (6 bases). CDR3 size: 14 residues. V was pared by 9 bases and J by 2 bases, with 16 bases between. CDR1 is SNHLY, CDR2 FYNNEI, per germline. CDR3 residues: CASLYGGGNYGYTF. CDR3 DNA: TGTGCCAGTTTATATGGGGGGGGCAACTATGGCTACACCTTC.

The genes are TRBV7-2 and TRBJ2-7, with 8 bases aligning to TRBD1. CDR3 length: 14 amino acids. Germline V lookup: CDR1 SGHTA, CDR2 FQGNSA. The trim removed 0 bases at V and 8 bases at J, leaving 6 bases unmatched. Written as DNA, the CDR3 is TGTGCCAGCAGCTTAGCAGTGACAGGGGACAAGCAGTACTTC. This encodes CASSLAVTGDKQYF.

The gene calls are TRBV6-4 and TRBJ1-3; maybe TRBD1 (5 bases). CDR3 length: 16 amino acids. Germline assignment: CDR1 MRHNA and CDR2 SNTAGT. Trimming pared 11 bases from V and 0 bases from J, leaving 20 bases between. CDR3 sequence (DNA): TGTGCCCAGCAACCCCCCCAGGGAGTCTCTGGAAACACCATATATTTT. Encoded protein: CAQQPPQGVSGNTIYF.

The rearrangement uses TRBV3-1 (or the pseudogene TRBV3-2) and TRBJ1-1, with D possibly being TRBD1 (6 bases). Trimming removed 1 base at V and 5 bases at J, with 17 bases between. The germline CDR1 and CDR2 sequences are LGHDT and YNNKEL (reference sequence). CDR3 size: 16 residues. CDR3 nucleotides: TGTGCCAGCAGCCAAGGTCTAGGTAGGGGGACTACTGAAGCTTTCTTT. This sequence encodes CASSQGLGRGTTEAFF.

The chain couples TRBV6-5 to TRBJ1-2, with D maybe TRBD1 (6 bases). The CDR3 runs 13 residues. The ends were cut back, 6 bases at V and 4 bases at J, with 12 bases in the middle. Germline assignment: CDR1 MNHEY and CDR2 SVGAGI. For the CDR3, the DNA is TGTGCCAGCAGCGTACAGGGTAGCTATGGCTACACCTTC. Protein product: CASSVQGSYGYTF.

The chain joins TRBV19 to TRBJ1-2; D may be TRBD1 (6 bases). The V end was cut by 3 bases, the J end by 0 bases, with 11 bases between. Germline assignment: CDR1 LNHDA and CDR2 SQIVND (reference sequence). The CDR3 consists of 15 residues. In nucleotides, the CDR3 is TGTGCCAGTAGTATTAGGGGGGTCGCTAACTATGGCTACACCTTC. Translation: CASSIRGVANYGYTF.

V gene TRBV19 combines with J gene TRBJ2-1; a weak D match, TRBD2 (6 bases). CDR1 and CDR2 (germline): LNHDA, SQIVND (reference sequence). The CDR3 totals 12 residues. V gave up 6 bases and J gave up 12 bases, with 15 bases separating them. The CDR3 DNA follows: TGTGCCAGTAGCGTCGCCGGAGGGTGGCAGTTCTTC. It is translated as CASSVAGGWQFF.

V and J are TRBV4-3 and TRBJ2-6; possibly TRBD1 for D (7 bases). Germline CDR1 LGHNA, CDR2 YSLEER. V lost 3 bases and J lost 15, with 21 bases in between. The CDR3 has 15 residues. In DNA form, the CDR3 reads TGCGCCAGCAGCCAGGGACTCGACAGGGTTAGTGACCTGACTTTC. Its translation: CASSQGLDRVSDLTF.

The CDR3 DNA follows: TGCAGCGCCCGGACAGGGCATGGCTACACCTTC. This gives the protein CSARTGHGYTF. The J gene is TRBJ1-2, the V gene TRBV29-1; 8 nucleotides line up with TRBD1. Looked up from germline, CDR1 is SQVTM and CDR2 is ANQGSEA. The V segment lost 7 bases and the J segment 6 bases; nucleotides outside the gene matches: 4. This CDR3 spans 11 amino acids.

The chain employs TRBV5-6 and TRBJ1-2, with 9 bases matching TRBD1. Germline-derived CDR1 and CDR2 are SGHDT and YYEEEE. This CDR3 has 12 amino acids. Trimming cost V 3 bases and J 8 bases; bases outside gene matches: 2. The CDR3 loop is CASSWTGEGYTF. In DNA form, the CDR3 reads TGTGCCAGCAGCTGGACAGGGGAAGGCTACACCTTC.

The V call is TRBV19, the J call TRBJ2-5, with 7 bases lining up with TRBD2. CDR1 is LNHDA, CDR2 SQIVND, per germline (reference sequence). The CDR3 covers 13 residues. V dropped 5 bases and J dropped 3; count of bases not matched to a gene: 3. The CDR3 is CASSSAGEETQYF. The CDR3 nucleotides are TGTGCCAGTAGTTCCGCGGGGGAAGAGACCCAGTACTTC.

This sequence joins TRBV5-1 and TRBJ1-1; TRBD1 matches 9 bases. CDR1 and CDR2 (germline): SGHRS, YFSETQ. This CDR3 spans 14 amino acids. Trimming cost V 4 bases and J 5 bases; bases outside gene matches: 6. CDR3 bases: TGCGCCAGCAGCCTGGGACAGGGTTTGACTGAAGCTTTCTTT. This gives the protein CASSLGQGLTEAFF. Supplemented by reference TRBV5-1 and TRBJ1-1, the full variable domain reads KAGVTQTPRYLIKTRGQQVTLSCSPISGHRSVSWYQQTPGQGLQFLFEYFSETQRNKGNFPGRFSGRQFSNSRSEMNVSTLELGDSALYLCASSLGQGLTEAFFGQGTRLTVV.